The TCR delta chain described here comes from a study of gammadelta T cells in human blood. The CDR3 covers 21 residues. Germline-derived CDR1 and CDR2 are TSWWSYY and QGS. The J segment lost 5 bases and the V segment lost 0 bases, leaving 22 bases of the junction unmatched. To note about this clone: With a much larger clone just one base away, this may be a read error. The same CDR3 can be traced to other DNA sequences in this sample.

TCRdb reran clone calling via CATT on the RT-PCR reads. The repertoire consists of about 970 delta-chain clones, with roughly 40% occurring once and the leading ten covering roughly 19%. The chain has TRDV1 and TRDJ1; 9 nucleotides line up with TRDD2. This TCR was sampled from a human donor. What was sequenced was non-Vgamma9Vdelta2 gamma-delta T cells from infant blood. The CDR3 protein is CALGELSAFLPYWAFADKLIF. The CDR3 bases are TGTGCTCTTGGGGAACTATCAGCCTTCCTACCGTACTGGGCCTTTGCTGATAAACTCATCTTT.